This T cell receptor (beta chain) emerged from a study of T cells in Graves' hyperthyroidism and ophthalmopathy. Study details: Peripheral blood specimens were obtained at initial diagnosis, prior to any treatment. Points from the study as a whole: Progression to ophthalmopathy was predicted a median of 6.5 months early. Ophthalmopathy cases were set apart from stable hyperthyroidism by a 13 V-J model.

TCR beta CDR3 regions were amplified from RNA transcripts. The HTBI set primed first-round TCR CDR3 RT-PCR. TCRdb independently ran MiXCR on the multiplex PCR reads; one entry per CDR3 protein. Found here are about 260,000 distinct CDR3 sequences, less than 30% of them singletons; the top ten hold about 30%. The CDR3 spans 15 residues. The germline gives CDR1 DFQATT, CDR2 SNEGSKA (reference sequence). Losses at the gene ends were 1 base for V and 0 bases for J; bases not matched to a gene: 6. The hyperthyroidism patients had all been newly diagnosed, and their disease duration was under 2 months. Their ages ranged from 18 to 65 years. This clonotype has just a few counts. The antigen is unknown.

The clonotype originates from a man aged 35 to 55 with Graves' hyperthyroidism that later progressed to Graves' ophthalmopathy. This sequence joins TRBV20-1 and TRBJ2-7, with 7 bases matching TRBD1. The sequenced sample consisted of blood. CDR3 sequence (DNA): TGCAGTGCTAGAGGGGGGACAGTCAGCTCCTACGAGCAGTACTTC. Its translation: CSARGGTVSSYEQYF.